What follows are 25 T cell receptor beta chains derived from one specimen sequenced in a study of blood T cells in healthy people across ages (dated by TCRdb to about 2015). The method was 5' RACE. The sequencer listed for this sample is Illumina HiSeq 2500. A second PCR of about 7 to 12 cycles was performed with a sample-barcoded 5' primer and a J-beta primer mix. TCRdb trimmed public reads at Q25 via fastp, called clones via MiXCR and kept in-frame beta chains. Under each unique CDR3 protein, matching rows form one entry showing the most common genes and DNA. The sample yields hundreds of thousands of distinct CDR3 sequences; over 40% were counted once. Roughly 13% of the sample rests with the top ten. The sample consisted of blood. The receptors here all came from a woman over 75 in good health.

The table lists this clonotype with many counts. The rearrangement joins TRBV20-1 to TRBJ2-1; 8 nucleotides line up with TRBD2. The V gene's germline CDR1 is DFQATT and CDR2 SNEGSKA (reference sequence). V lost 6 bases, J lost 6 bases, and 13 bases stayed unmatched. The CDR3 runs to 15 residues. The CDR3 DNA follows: TGCAGTGCCAAAAGAGCAAGCGGGGGAACCAATGAGCAGTTCTTC. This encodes CSAKRASGGTNEQFF.

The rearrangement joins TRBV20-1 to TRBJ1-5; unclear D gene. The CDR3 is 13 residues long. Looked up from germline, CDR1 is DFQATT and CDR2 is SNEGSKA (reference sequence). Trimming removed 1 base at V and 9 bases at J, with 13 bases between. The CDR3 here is CSARGTSRGPQHF. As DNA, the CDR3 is TGCAGTGCTAGAGGTACTTCCCGGGGGCCCCAGCATTTT.

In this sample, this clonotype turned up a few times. As DNA, the CDR3 is TGCAGTGCTTCCCTACAGGGGGTGGCCTATGGCTACACCTTC. It is translated as CSASLQGVAYGYTF. V gene TRBV20-1 combines with J gene TRBJ1-2, with 8 bases lining up with TRBD1. With V trimmed by 5 bases and J by 4 bases, 9 bases remained unmatched. Germline V gives CDR1 DFQATT, CDR2 SNEGSKA (reference sequence). CDR3 length: 14 amino acids.

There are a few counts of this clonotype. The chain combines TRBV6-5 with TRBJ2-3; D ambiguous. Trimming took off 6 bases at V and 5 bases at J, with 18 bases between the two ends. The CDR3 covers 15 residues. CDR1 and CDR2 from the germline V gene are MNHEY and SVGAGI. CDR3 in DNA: TGTGCCAGCAGCCGTGGGCAGCATGAGCGAGATACGCAGTATTTT. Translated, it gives CASSRGQHERDTQYF.

CDR3 sequence: CSALLGGSADTQYF. DNA of the CDR3: TGCAGTGCCTTATTGGGCGGGAGTGCAGATACGCAGTATTTT. The chain joins TRBV20-1 to TRBJ2-3; 7 positions match TRBD2. CDR1 is DFQATT and CDR2 is SNEGSKA in the germline V gene (reference sequence). The CDR3 runs to 14 residues. Trimming removed 6 bases from V and 4 bases from J; junction bases left unmatched: 10.

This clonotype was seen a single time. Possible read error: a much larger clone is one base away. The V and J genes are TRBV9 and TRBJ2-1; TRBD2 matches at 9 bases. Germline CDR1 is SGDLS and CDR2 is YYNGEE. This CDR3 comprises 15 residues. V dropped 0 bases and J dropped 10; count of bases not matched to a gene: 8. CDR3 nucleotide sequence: TGTGCCAGCAGCGTAGGCCTAGCGGGATCCCACGAGCAGTTCTTC. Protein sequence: CASSVGLAGSHEQFF.

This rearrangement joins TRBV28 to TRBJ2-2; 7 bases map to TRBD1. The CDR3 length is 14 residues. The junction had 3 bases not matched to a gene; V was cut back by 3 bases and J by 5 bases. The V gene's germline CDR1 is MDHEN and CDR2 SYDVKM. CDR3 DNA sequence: TGTGCCAGCAGTTTGGACAGGCAAACCGGGGAGCTGTTTTTT. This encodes CASSLDRQTGELFF.

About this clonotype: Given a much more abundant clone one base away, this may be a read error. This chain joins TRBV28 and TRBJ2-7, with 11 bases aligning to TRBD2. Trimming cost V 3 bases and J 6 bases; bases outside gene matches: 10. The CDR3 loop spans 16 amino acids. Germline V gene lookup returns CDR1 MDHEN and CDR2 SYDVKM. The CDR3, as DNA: TGTGCCAGCAGTTTGATTAGCGGGAGGGCGTGGTGCGAGCAGTACTTC. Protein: CASSLISGRAWCEQYF.

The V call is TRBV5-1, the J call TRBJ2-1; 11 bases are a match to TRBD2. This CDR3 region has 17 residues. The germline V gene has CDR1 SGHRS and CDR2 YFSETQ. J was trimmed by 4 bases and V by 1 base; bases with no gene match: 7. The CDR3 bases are TGCGCCAGCAGCTTGTCACCTCTAGCGGGGGGTTACAATGAGCAGTTCTTC. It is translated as CASSLSPLAGGYNEQFF.

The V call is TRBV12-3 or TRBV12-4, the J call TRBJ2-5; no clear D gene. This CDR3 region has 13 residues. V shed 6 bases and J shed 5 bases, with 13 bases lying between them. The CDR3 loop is CASSKDGYETQYF. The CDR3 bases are TGTGCCAGCAGCAAAGACGGGTACGAGACCCAGTACTTC.

This chain's CDR3 is CASSSIFGQSNTEAFF. The CDR3 nucleotides read TGCGCCAGCAGCTCCATCTTCGGACAGTCGAACACTGAAGCTTTCTTT. The V call is TRBV5-1, the J call TRBJ1-1; perhaps TRBD1 as D (6 bases). CDR1 is SGHRS, CDR2 YFSETQ, per germline. Trimming pared 3 bases from V and 1 base from J, leaving 16 bases between. The CDR3 runs to 16 residues.

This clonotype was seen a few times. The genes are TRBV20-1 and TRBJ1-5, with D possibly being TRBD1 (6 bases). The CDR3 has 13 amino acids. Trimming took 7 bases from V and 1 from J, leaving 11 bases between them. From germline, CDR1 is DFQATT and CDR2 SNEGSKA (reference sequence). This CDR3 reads CSVGGQSNQPQHF. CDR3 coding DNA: TGCAGTGTTGGGGGCCAGAGCAATCAGCCCCAGCATTTT.

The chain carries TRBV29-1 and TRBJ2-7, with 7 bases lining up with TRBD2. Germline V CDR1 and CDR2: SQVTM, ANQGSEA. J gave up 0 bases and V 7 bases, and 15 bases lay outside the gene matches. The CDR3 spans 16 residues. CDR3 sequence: CSASGGVAYSSYEQYF. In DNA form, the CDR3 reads TGCAGCGCCTCGGGAGGAGTAGCGTATAGCTCCTACGAGCAGTACTTC.

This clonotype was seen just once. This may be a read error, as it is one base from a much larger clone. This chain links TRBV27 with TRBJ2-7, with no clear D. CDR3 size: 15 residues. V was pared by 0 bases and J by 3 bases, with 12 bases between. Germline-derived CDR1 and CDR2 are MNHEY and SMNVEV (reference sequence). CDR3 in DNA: TGTGCCAGCAGTTTATCGCTAAAGGACGACTACGAGCAGTACTTC. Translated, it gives CASSLSLKDDYEQYF.

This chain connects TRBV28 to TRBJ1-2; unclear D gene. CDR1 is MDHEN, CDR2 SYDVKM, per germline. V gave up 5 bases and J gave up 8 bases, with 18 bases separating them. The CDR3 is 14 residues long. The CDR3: CASSEQIRGYGYTF. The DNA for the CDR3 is TGTGCCAGCAGTGAACAGATCCGGGGTTACGGCTACACCTTC.

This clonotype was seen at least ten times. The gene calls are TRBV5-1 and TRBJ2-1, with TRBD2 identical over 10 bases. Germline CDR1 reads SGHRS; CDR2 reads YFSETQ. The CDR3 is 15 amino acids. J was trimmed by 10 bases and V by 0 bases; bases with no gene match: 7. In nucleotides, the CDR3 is TGCGCCAGCAGCTTGGCAGCTAGCGGGAGTGGCGAGCAGTTCTTC. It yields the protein CASSLAASGSGEQFF.

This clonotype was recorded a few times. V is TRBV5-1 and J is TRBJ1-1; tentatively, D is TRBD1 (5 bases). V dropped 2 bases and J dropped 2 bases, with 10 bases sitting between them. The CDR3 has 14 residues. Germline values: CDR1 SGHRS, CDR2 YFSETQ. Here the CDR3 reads CASSFDGGNTEAFF. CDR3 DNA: TGCGCCAGCAGCTTCGATGGGGGAAACACTGAAGCTTTCTTT.

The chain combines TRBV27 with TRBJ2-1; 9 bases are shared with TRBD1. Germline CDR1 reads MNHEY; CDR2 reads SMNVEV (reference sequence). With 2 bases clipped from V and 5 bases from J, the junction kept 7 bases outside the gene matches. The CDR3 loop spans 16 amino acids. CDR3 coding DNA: TGTGCCAGCAGTTTACAAGGGACAGGGCGAGACAATGAGCAGTTCTTC. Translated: CASSLQGTGRDNEQFF.

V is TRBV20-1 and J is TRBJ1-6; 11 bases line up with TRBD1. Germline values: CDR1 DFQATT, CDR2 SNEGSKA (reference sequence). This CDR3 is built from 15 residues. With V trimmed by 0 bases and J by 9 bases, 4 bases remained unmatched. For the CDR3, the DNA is TGCAGTGCTAGAGAGTCCGGGACAGGGGGTTCACCCCTCCACTTT. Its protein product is CSARESGTGGSPLHF.

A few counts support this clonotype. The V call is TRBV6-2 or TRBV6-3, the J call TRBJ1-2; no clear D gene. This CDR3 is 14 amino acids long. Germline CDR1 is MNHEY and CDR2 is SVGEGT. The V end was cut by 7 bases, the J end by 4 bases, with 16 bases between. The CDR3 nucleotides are TGTGCCAGCACTCCCTCCCGTTCCGTCTATGGCTACACCTTC. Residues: CASTPSRSVYGYTF.

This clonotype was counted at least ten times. CDR3 amino acids: CASSRDRVDYGYTF. DNA of the CDR3: TGTGCCAGCAGCCGGGACAGGGTGGACTATGGCTACACCTTC. The V gene is TRBV2, the J gene TRBJ1-2, with TRBD1 matching over 9 bases. Germline V CDR1 and CDR2: SNHLY, FYNNEI. V was clipped by 6 bases and J by 3 bases; unmatched bases: 5. The CDR3 runs 14 residues.

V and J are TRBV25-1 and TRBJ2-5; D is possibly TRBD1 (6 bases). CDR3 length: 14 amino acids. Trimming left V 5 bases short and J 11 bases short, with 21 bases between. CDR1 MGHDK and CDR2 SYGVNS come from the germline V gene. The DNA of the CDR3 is TGTGCCAGCAGTAGCTATCTTGGGACAACTGAGCAGTACTTC. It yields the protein CASSSYLGTTEQYF.

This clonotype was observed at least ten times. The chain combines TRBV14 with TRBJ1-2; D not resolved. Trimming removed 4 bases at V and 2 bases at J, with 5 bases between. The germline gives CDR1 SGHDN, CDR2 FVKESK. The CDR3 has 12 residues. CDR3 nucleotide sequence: TGTGCCAGCAGCCCACAGAACTATGGCTACACCTTC. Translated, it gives CASSPQNYGYTF.

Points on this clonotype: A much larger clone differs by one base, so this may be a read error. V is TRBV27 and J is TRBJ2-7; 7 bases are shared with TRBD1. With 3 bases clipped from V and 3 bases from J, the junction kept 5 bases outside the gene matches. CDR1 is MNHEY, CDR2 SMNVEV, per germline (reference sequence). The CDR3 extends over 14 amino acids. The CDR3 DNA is TGTGCCAGCAGTTTGAGGGACAGAATCTACGAGCAGTACTTC. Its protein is CASSLRDRIYEQYF.

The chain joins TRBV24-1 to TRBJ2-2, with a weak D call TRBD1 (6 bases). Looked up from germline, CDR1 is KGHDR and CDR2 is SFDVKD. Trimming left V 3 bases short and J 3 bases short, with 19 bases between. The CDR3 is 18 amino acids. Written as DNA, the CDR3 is TGTGCCACCAGTGATAGGATGCCTTCCAGGGGACACACCGGGGAGCTGTTTTTT. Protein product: CATSDRMPSRGHTGELFF.